Sequencing of this T cell receptor beta chain was carried out in a study of T-cell memory formation after mild COVID-19. Overall study findings and caveats: The authors left the SARS-CoV-2 specificity of second-wave clones peaking on day 37 unconfirmed.

This CDR3 has 13 amino acids. The V and J ends lost 2 bases and 5 bases respectively, with 10 bases between them. Looked up from germline, CDR1 is SGHTA and CDR2 is FQGNSA. It was 5'RACE with constant-segment primers that produced the TCR alpha and TCR beta cDNA libraries, which carried sample barcodes and UMIs. TCRdb processed the 5' RACE reads anew with MiXCR; each CDR3 protein has one entry. The sample includes some 31,000 distinct CDR3 sequences, around 12% seen only once; the top ten take nearly 15%. In its sample, this clonotype was seen many times. What it binds is not known. The sample consisted of PBMCs or a T cell subset sorted from them (not recorded which). The TCR sequence derives from an adult woman who had mild COVID-19 (a few samples of this study predate the infection). Cell type and time point are not known. The chain is built from TRBV7-2 and TRBJ2-7; D gene ambiguous. This CDR3 reads CASSLSGFDEQYF. The CDR3, as DNA: TGTGCCAGCAGCTTAAGTGGGTTCGACGAGCAGTACTTC. The full variable domain, in which reference TRBV7-2 and TRBJ2-7 provide the parts outside the CDR3, is GAGVSQSPSNKVTEKGKDVELRCDPISGHTALYWYRQSLGQGLEFLIYFQGNSAPDKSGLPSDRFSAERTGGSVSTLTIQRTQQEDSAVYLCASSLSGFDEQYFGPGTRLTVT.